This TCR beta chain was documented in a study of tumor and adjacent non-tumor tissue in lung cancer. Study conclusions and caveats: Tumor repertoires had a smaller top 100 clone share than normal lung. Shorter survival was associated with higher TCR diversity in tumors.

No cell sorting was done before RNA was extracted from the tissue. Donors were chemotherapy-naive, newly diagnosed lung cancer surgical patients in China, August–late 2014. A note on this clonotype: Its antigen is still unknown. The junction does not match germline at one end; this may be a read error.

The CDR3 contains 14 residues. The germline CDR1 and CDR2 sequences are SGHKS and YYEKEE (reference sequence). Three rounds of nested PCR, following a modified ARM-PCR protocol, produced the TCRbeta library. MiXCR, run by TCRdb on the multiplex PCR reads, gives a single entry per CDR3 protein. The sample has about 200,000 distinct CDR3 sequences, about 71% seen once. Material for sequencing was lung tumor tissue. The J gene is TRBJ1-3, the V gene TRBV5-5; the D gene is possibly TRBD1 (5 bases). This sequence was found in a man aged 55 to 70 with non-small cell lung cancer. The CDR3 spells CASSFGQPGKTIYF. As DNA, the CDR3 is TGTGCCAGCAGCTTTGGACAACCTGGAAAGACCATATATTTT.